This T cell receptor (beta chain) was documented in a study of identical twins. The CDR3 has 13 residues. V was clipped by 3 bases and J by 5 bases, with 11 bases between them. CDR1 and CDR2 from the germline V gene are SGHDT and YYEEEE. In its sample, this clonotype was seen many times. One entry per CDR3 protein, called by TCRdb with MiXCR from the 5' RACE reads. The sample has 520,000 or so distinct CDR3 sequences, roughly a fifth seen once. This sample also belongs to another study, concerning T cells expressing NK-cell markers.

Sequencing was carried out using CD4+ T cells sorted from blood. The origin of this receptor is a young woman in good health. The chain links TRBV5-6 to TRBJ1-1; a possible D gene is TRBD1 (6 bases). As DNA, the CDR3 is TGTGCCAGCAGCTGGGGGAGGGGGACTGAAGCTTTCTTT. Its translation: CASSWGRGTEAFF.